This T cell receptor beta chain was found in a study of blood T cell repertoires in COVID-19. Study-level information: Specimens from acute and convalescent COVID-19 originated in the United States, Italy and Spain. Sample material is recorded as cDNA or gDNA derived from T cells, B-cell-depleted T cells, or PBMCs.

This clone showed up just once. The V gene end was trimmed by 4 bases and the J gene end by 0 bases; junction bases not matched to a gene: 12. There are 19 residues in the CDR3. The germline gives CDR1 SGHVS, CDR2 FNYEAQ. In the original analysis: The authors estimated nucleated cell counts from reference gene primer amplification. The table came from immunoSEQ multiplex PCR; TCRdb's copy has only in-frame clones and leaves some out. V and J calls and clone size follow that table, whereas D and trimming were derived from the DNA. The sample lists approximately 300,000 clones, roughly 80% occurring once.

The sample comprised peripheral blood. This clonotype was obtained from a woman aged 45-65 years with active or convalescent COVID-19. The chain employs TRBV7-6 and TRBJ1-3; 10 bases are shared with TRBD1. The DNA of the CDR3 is TGTGCCAGCAGCTCCGGAGTGGGACAGGGGATCCCCTCTGGAAACACCATATATTTT. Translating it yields CASSSGVGQGIPSGNTIYF.